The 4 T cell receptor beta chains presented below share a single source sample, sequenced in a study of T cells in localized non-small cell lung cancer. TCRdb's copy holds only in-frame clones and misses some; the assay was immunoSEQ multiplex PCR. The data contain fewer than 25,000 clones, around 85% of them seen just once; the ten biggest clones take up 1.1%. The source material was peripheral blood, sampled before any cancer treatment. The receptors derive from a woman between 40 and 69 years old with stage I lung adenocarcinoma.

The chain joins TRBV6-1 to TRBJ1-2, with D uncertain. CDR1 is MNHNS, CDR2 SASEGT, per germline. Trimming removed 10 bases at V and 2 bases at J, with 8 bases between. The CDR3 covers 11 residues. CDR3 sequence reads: CATSDNYGYTF. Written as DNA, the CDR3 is TGTGCCACGTCGGACAACTATGGCTACACCTTC.

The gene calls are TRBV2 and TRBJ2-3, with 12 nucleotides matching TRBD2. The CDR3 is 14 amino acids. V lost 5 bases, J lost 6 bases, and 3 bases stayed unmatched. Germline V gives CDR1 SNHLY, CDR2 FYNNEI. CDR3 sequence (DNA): TGTGCCAGCAGTATTCTAGCGGGGGGGGATACGCAGTATTTT. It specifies CASSILAGGDTQYF. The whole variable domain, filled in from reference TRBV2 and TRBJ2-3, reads EPEVTQTPSHQVTQMGQEVILRCVPISNHLYFYWYRQILGQKVEFLVSFYNNEISEKSEIFDDQFSVERPDGSNFTLKIRSTKLEDSAMYFCASSILAGGDTQYFGPGTRLTVL.

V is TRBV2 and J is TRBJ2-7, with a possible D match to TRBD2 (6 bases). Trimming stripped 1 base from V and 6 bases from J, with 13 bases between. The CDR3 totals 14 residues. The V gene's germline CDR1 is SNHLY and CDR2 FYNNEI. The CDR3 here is CASSEGWEDFEQYF. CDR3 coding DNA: TGTGCCAGCAGTGAAGGTTGGGAGGACTTCGAGCAGTACTTC.

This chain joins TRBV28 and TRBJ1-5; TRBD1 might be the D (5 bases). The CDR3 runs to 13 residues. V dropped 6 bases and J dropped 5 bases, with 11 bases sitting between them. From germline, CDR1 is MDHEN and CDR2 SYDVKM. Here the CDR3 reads CASRGRKDQPQHF. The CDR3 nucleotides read TGTGCCAGCAGGGGGCGAAAGGATCAGCCCCAGCATTTT.